Shown below are 5 T cell receptor beta chains from a single sample sequenced in a study of T cells in Graves' hyperthyroidism and ophthalmopathy. The investigators amplified TCR beta CDR3 regions from RNA transcripts. RT-PCR in the first round (using the HTBI primer set) targeted the TCR CDR3. TCRdb reanalysed the multiplex PCR reads using MiXCR and keeps one entry per CDR3 protein. The repertoire includes around 350,000 distinct CDR3 sequences, about 18% of them detected once, and 3.7% sits in the top ten. Sequenced material: blood. These receptors came from a woman under 30 with Graves' hyperthyroidism.

This clonotype has at least ten counts. The chain recombines TRBV3-1 with TRBJ1-1; the D is unclear. Trimming took off 1 base at V and 6 bases at J, with 9 bases between the two ends. Germline loops: CDR1 LGHDT, CDR2 YNNKEL (reference sequence). The CDR3 has 13 residues. The CDR3 protein is CASSQGKRPEAFF. The CDR3 nucleotides are TGTGCCAGCAGCCAAGGGAAGCGGCCTGAAGCTTTCTTT.

This clonotype was counted between two and nine times. This CDR3 is CASSLVGVGTEAFF. The CDR3 DNA reads TGCGCCAGCAGCTTGGTTGGGGTCGGCACTGAAGCTTTCTTT. The V gene is TRBV5-1, the J gene TRBJ1-1; D is uncertain. V was cut by 0 bases and J by 4 bases, with 10 bases left in between. The CDR3 contains 14 residues. Germline values: CDR1 SGHRS, CDR2 YFSETQ.

The chain employs TRBV19 and TRBJ2-2; 9 nucleotides match TRBD1. Germline CDR1 reads LNHDA; CDR2 reads SQIVND (reference sequence). The CDR3 spans 15 residues. V dropped 3 bases and J dropped 5; count of bases not matched to a gene: 4. The CDR3 DNA follows: TGTGCCAGTAGTATTAAGGACAGGGGAACCGGGGAGCTGTTTTTT. Translation gives CASSIKDRGTGELFF.

This clonotype was found many times. The rearrangement joins TRBV3-1 to TRBJ2-7; a weak D match, TRBD1 (5 bases). The germline V gene encodes CDR1 LGHDT and CDR2 YNNKEL (reference sequence). The CDR3 is made up of 13 amino acids. The V gene lost 2 bases and the J gene lost 3 bases, with 8 bases spanning the gap. CDR3 sequence (DNA): TGTGCCAGCAGCCAACAGGGAAGCTACGAGCAGTACTTC. Its protein is CASSQQGSYEQYF.

This clonotype was observed a few times. The gene calls are TRBV6-1 and TRBJ2-7, with 7 bases aligning to TRBD1. From germline, CDR1 is MNHNS and CDR2 SASEGT. V lost 4 bases and J lost 3; bases outside the gene matches: 6. CDR3 length: 14 amino acids. The CDR3 reads CASSVRQGYYEQYF. CDR3 coding DNA: TGTGCCAGCAGTGTTCGACAGGGATACTACGAGCAGTACTTC.